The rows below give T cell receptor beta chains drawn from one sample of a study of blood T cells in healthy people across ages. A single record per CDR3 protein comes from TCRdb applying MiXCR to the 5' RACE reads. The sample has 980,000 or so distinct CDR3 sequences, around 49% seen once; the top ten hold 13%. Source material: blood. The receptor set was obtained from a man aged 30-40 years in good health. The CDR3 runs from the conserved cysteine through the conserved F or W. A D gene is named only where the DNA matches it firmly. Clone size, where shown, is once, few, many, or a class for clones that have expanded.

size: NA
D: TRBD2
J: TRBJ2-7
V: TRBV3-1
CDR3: CASSRSTSGISEQYF
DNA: TGTGCCAGCAGCCGGTCGACTAGCGGGATTTCCGAGCAGTACTTC

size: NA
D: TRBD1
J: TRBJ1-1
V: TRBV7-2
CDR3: CASSLGTGVVWAFF
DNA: TGTGCCAGCAGCTTGGGGACAGGGGTCGTTTGGGCTTTCTTT

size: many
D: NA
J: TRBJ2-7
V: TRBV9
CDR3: CASSFSGVGEQYF
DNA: TGTGCCAGCAGCTTTTCAGGCGTGGGGGAGCAGTACTTC

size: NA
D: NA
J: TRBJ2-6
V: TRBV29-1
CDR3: CSVADGANVLTF
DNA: TGCAGCGTTGCTGACGGGGCCAACGTCCTGACTTTC

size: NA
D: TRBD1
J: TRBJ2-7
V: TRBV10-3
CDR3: CAIDRGSYEQYF
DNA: TGTGCCATAGACAGGGGTTCCTACGAGCAGTACTTC

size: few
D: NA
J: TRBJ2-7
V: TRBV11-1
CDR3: CASSVKLGGEQYF
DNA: TGTGCCAGCAGCGTGAAATTAGGGGGCGAGCAGTACTTC

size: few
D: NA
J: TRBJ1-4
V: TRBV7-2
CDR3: CASSSGERSNEKLFF
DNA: TGTGCCAGCAGCTCAGGGGAGCGGTCTAATGAAAAACTGTTTTTT

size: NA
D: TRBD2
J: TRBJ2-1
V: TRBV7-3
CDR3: CASSLLSGGAGEQFF
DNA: TGTGCCAGCAGCCTCCTCAGCGGGGGGGCCGGTGAGCAGTTCTTC

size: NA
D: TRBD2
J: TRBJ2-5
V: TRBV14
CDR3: CASSQEEGLAEYQYF
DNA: TGTGCCAGCAGCCAAGAGGAGGGACTAGCGGAATATCAGTACTTC

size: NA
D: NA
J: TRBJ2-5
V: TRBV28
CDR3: CASSLFKETQYF
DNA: TGTGCCAGCAGTTTATTCAAAGAGACCCAGTACTTC

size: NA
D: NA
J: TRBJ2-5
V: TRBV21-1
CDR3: CASSKPGREKTQYF
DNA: TGTGCCAGCAGCAAACCTGGCCGGGAAAAGACCCAGTACTTC

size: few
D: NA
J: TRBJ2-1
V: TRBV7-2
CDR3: CASQTPRNNEQFF
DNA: TGTGCCAGCCAAACCCCGAGGAACAATGAGCAGTTCTTC

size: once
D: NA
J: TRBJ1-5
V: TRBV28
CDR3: CASSFAPLGNQPQHF
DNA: TGTGCCAGCAGTTTTGCGCCGCTAGGGAATCAGCCCCAGCATTTT

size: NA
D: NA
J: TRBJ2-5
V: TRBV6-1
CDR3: CASSATPGQKETQYF
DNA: TGTGCCAGCAGTGCAACACCGGGACAAAAAGAGACCCAGTACTTC

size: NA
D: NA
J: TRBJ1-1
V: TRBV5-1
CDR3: CASSLALPSTNTEAFF
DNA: TGCGCCAGCAGCTTGGCGCTTCCGTCGACGAACACTGAAGCTTTCTTT

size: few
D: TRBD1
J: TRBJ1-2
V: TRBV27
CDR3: CASSSADRAGNYGYTF
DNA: TGTGCCAGCAGTTCCGCCGACAGGGCCGGTAACTATGGCTACACCTTC

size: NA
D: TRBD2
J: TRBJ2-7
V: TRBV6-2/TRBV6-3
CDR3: CASSYTSGRHSYEQYF
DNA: TGTGCCAGCAGTTACACTAGCGGGCGACATTCCTACGAGCAGTACTTC

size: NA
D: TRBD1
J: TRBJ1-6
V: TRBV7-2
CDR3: CASSPGTALRYSPLHF
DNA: TGTGCCAGCAGCCCTGGGACAGCGCTACGGTATTCACCCCTCCACTTT

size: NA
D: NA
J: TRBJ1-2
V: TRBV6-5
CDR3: CASSYSEPRGYTF
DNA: TGTGCCAGCAGTTATTCGGAACCACGCGGCTACACCTTC

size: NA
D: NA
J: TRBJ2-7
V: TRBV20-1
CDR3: CSARDVETNPYEQYF
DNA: TGCAGTGCTAGAGATGTCGAGACTAACCCCTACGAGCAGTACTTC

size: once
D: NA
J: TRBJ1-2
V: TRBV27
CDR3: CASTLRGANYGYTF
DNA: TGTGCCAGCACCCTAAGGGGGGCGAACTATGGCTACACCTTC

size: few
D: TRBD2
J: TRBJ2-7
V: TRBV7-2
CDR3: CASSVAGSDEQYF
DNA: TGTGCCAGCAGCGTAGCGGGGAGCGACGAGCAGTACTTC

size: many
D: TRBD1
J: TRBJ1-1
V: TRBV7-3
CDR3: CASRLQGALNTEAFF
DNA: TGTGCCAGCAGACTACAGGGGGCTTTGAACACTGAAGCTTTCTTT

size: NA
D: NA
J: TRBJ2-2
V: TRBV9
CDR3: CANSVAHRAGELFF
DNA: TGTGCCAACAGCGTAGCCCATCGGGCCGGGGAGCTGTTTTTT

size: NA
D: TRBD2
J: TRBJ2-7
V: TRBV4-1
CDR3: CASSLIRLANDNEQYF
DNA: TGCGCCAGCAGTCTTATTAGACTAGCGAATGATAATGAGCAGTACTTC

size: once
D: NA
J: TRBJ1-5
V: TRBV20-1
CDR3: CSAIQGGQPQHF
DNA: TGCAGTGCTATACAGGGCGGTCAGCCCCAGCATTTT

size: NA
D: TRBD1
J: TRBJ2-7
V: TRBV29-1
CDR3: CSGIYRGKPYEQYF
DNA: TGCAGCGGGATTTACAGGGGGAAGCCCTACGAGCAGTACTTC

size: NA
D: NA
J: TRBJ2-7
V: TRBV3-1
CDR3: CASSPRQHEQYF
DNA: TGTGCCAGCAGCCCCCGACAGCACGAGCAGTACTTC

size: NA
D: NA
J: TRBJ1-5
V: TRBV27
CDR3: CASSLVKVGNQPQHF
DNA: TGTGCCAGCAGTTTAGTAAAGGTTGGGAATCAGCCCCAGCATTTT

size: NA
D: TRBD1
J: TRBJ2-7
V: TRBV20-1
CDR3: CSARDAGGNEQYF
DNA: TGCAGTGCTAGAGATGCAGGGGGAAACGAGCAGTACTTC

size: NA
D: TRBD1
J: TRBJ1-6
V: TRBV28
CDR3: CASRSDRADIHF
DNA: TGTGCCAGCAGATCGGACAGGGCGGATATCCACTTT

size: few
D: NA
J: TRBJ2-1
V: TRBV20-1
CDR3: CSARVVAASSYNEQFF
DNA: TGCAGTGCTAGAGTAGTAGCGGCAAGCTCCTACAATGAGCAGTTCTTC

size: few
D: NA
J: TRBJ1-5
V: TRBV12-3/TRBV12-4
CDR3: CASSLGGGLGGQPQHF
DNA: TGTGCCAGCAGTTTAGGGGGGGGCCTCGGAGGGCAGCCCCAGCATTTT

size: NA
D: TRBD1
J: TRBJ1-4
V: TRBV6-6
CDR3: CASSYAGQGAVKLFF
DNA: TGTGCCAGCAGTTACGCTGGACAGGGGGCAGTAAAACTGTTTTTT

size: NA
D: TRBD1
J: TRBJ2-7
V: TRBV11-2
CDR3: CASRYGTGAYEQYF
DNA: TGTGCCAGCAGATATGGGACAGGGGCCTACGAGCAGTACTTC

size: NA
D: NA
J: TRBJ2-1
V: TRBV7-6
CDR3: CASSLGGYRDEQFF
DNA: TGTGCCAGCAGCTTAGGGGGCTACCGAGATGAGCAGTTCTTC

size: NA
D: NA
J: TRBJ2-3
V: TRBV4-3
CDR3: CASSQDGSDTQYF
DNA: TGCGCCAGCAGCCAAGATGGGTCAGATACGCAGTATTTT

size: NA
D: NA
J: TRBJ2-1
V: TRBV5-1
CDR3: CASSLAQGIHNEQFF
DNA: TGCGCCAGCAGCTTGGCCCAGGGAATCCACAATGAGCAGTTCTTC

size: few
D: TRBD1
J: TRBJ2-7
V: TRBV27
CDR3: CASRLQGEQYF
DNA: TGTGCCAGCAGACTACAGGGGGAGCAGTACTTC

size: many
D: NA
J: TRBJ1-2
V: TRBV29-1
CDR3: CSAFTYGAGGYTF
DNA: TGCAGCGCCTTCACGTACGGGGCGGGAGGCTACACCTTC

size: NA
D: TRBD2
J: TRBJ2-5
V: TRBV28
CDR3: CASSFTLVGGGADEQYF
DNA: TGTGCCAGCAGTTTCACCTTGGTCGGGGGGGGTGCAGATGAGCAGTACTTC

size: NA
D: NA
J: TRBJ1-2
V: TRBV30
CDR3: CAGSHRARYTF
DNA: TGTGCCGGGTCCCACCGGGCTCGCTACACCTTC

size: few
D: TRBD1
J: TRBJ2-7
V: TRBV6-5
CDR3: CASSYHDRAYEQYF
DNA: TGTGCCAGCAGTTACCATGACAGGGCCTACGAGCAGTACTTC

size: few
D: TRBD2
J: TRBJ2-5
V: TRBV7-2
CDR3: CASTEAGGYQETQYF
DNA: TGTGCCAGCACCGAAGCGGGGGGCTACCAAGAGACCCAGTACTTC

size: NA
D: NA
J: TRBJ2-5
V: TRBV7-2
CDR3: CASSLEGQGGETQYF
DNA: TGTGCCAGCAGCTTAGAAGGTCAGGGTGGAGAGACCCAGTACTTC

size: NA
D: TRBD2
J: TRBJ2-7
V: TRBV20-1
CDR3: CSAKGLAGPSSYEQYF
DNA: TGCAGTGCTAAGGGACTAGCGGGGCCAAGCTCCTACGAGCAGTACTTC

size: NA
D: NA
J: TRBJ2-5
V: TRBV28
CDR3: CASSFPSLQETQYF
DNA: TGTGCCAGCAGTTTTCCTAGCCTACAAGAGACCCAGTACTTC

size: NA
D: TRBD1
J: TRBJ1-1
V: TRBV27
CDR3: CASSQGREGARGAFF
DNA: TGTGCCAGCAGCCAGGGGAGAGAGGGGGCGCGAGGAGCTTTCTTT

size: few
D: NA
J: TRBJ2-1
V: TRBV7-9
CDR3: CASSLDRPVPWFF
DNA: TGTGCCAGCAGCTTAGACAGGCCCGTCCCTTGGTTCTTC

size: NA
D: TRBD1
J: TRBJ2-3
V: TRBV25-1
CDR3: CASSWGQELCTDSQYF
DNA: TGTGCCAGCAGTTGGGGACAGGAGCTATGCACAGATTCGCAGTATTTT

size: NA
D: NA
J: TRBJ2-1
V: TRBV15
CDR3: CATRTLMYNEQFF
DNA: TGTGCCACCAGGACACTTATGTACAATGAGCAGTTCTTC

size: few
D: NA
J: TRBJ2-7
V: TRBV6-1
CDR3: CASSDGAPQYF
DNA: TGTGCCAGCAGTGACGGGGCCCCCCAGTACTTC

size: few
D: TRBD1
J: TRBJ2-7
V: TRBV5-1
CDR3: CASSWGTAYEQYF
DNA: TGCGCCAGCAGCTGGGGGACAGCCTACGAGCAGTACTTC

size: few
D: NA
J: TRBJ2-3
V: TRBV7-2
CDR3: CASSLARSPGTDTQYF
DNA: TGTGCCAGCAGCTTAGCGCGGTCGCCTGGCACAGATACGCAGTATTTT

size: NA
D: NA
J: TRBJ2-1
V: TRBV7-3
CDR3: CASSQNRGNEQFF
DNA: TGTGCCAGCAGCCAAAATCGGGGGAATGAGCAGTTCTTC

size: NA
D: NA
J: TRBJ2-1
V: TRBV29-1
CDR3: CSAPGGGPINVQFF
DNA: TGCAGCGCGCCAGGGGGGGGGCCCATCAATGTGCAGTTCTTC

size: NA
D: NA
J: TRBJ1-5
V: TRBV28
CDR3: CASSGPVGQPQHF
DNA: TGTGCCAGCAGTGGGCCAGTAGGCCAGCCCCAGCATTTT